A single sample gave rise to the 4 T cell receptor beta chains below, sequenced in a study of beta chain features in type 1 diabetes. Every bit of the isolated RNA underwent reverse transcription, so sequencing read expressed TCRB transcripts. Clones were read by immunoSEQ multiplex PCR, and TCRdb kept only the in-frame ones, dropping some. Of about 220,000 clones listed, around 9.9% are singletons. The sequencing input was central memory CD4+ T cells from blood. The source of these receptors is a man aged 18 to 30 in good health.

The chain couples TRBV4-2 to TRBJ2-7; D gene ambiguous. V was shortened by 0 bases and J by 2 bases, with 11 bases between the two germline ends. CDR3 length: 15 amino acids. Germline lookup yields CDR1 LGHNA and CDR2 YNFKEQ. Written as DNA, the CDR3 is TGTGCCAGCAGCCAAGATCCCCTGGAAGCCTACGAGCAGTACTTC. It codes for CASSQDPLEAYEQYF.

This clone was counted between two and nine times. Other DNA variants within this sample encode the same CDR3. The genes are TRBV11-2 and TRBJ2-3; D not resolved. This CDR3 has 13 residues. Trimming left V 1 base short and J 1 base short, with 3 bases between. Germline CDR1 and CDR2: SGHAT and FQNNGV. The CDR3: CASSLGRTDTQYF. Written as DNA, the CDR3 is TGTGCCAGCAGCTTAGGCCGCACAGATACGCAGTATTTT. Using reference TRBV11-2 and TRBJ2-3 for the parts outside the CDR3, the full variable domain is EAGVAQSPRYKIIEKRQSVAFWCNPISGHATLYWYQQILGQGPKLLIQFQNNGVVDDSQLPKDRFSAERLKGVDSTLKIQPAKLEDSAVYLCASSLGRTDTQYFGPGTRLTVL.

This clone has only a few counts. The chain employs TRBV4-2 and TRBJ2-2; 8 positions match TRBD2. The length of the CDR3 is 16 residues. Trimming took 1 base from V and 5 from J; bases not matched to a gene: 6. Germline CDR1 is LGHNA and CDR2 is YNFKEQ. DNA for the CDR3: TGTGCCAGCAGCCAAGCAAGCGGGAGTAATACCGGGGAGCTGTTTTTT. It translates to CASSQASGSNTGELFF.

The chain recombines TRBV7-8 with TRBJ2-1; 9 bases line up with TRBD2. Germline V gene sequence: CDR1 SGHVS, CDR2 FQNEAQ. Trimming cost V 5 bases and J 4 bases; bases outside gene matches: 3. This CDR3 is 14 amino acids long. CDR3 in DNA: TGTGCCAGCAGCCCGGCGGGAGGGTACAATGAGCAGTTCTTC. This encodes CASSPAGGYNEQFF. Looking up the rest from reference TRBV7-8 and TRBJ2-1 gives the full variable domain: GAGVSQSPRYKVAKRGQDVALRCDPISGHVSLFWYQQALGQGPEFLTYFQNEAQLDKSGLPSDRFFAERPEGSVSTLKIQRTQQEDSAVYLCASSPAGGYNEQFFGPGTRLTVL.